The 15 T cell receptor beta chains in this list originate from one sample, sequenced in a study of Ad26.COV2.S vaccination and SARS-CoV-2 variants. The treatment is: some 19 received Ad26.COV2.S at low or high dose, single or two shots; roughly five received placebo; per-sample allocation not given. The study sampled participants on day 63 after the first vaccine or placebo injection. TCRdb's table, derived via immunoSEQ multiplex PCR, lists solely in-frame clones and lacks some. The table includes 300,000 to 350,000 clones, about 88% detected once. The sequences come from peripheral blood, collected in a trial of Ad26.COV2.S vaccine versus placebo. These TCRs come from a person between 18 and 65 years old who received the Ad26.COV2.S COVID-19 vaccine or a placebo.

The gene calls are TRBV19 and TRBJ2-2; D is uncertain. Deletions cut 5 bases from V and 6 bases from J, with 10 bases between. From germline, CDR1 is LNHDA and CDR2 SQIVND (reference sequence). This CDR3 spans 13 amino acids. The CDR3 DNA sequence: TGTGCCAGTAGTCTTGGTGGATCCGGGGAGCTGTTTTTT. Protein product: CASSLGGSGELFF.

J is TRBJ2-1 and V is TRBV5-4, with D possibly TRBD2 on 6 matching bases. Germline lookup yields CDR1 SGHNT and CDR2 YYREEE (reference sequence). V lost 4 bases and J lost 6, with 14 bases in between. The CDR3 is 14 residues long. Here the CDR3 DNA reads TGTGCCAGCAGCCTCTGGGCGGGGTCCAATGAGCAGTTCTTC. Encoded protein: CASSLWAGSNEQFF.

The rearrangement joins TRBV21-1 to TRBJ2-7; the table's D call, TRBD2, has no DNA check behind it. TRBV21-1 represents a pseudogene. The CDR3 extends over 12 amino acids. CDR3 region: CASSKESGTPYF. CDR3 bases: TGTGCCAGCAGCAAAGAGTCAGGGACTCCGTACTTC.

J is TRBJ1-2 and V is TRBV2; perhaps TRBD1 as D (5 bases). The germline V and J ends were trimmed by 7 bases and 1 base, with 16 bases remaining between them. CDR3 size: 15 residues. The germline V gene encodes CDR1 SNHLY and CDR2 FYNNEI. The CDR3 nucleotides read TGTGCCAGCAATTTCGGTGACAGACTTAACTATGGCTACACCTTC. Its protein is CASNFGDRLNYGYTF.

This chain uses TRBV11-2 with TRBJ1-2; D not certain. V lost 5 bases and J lost 4, with 11 bases in between. The CDR3 covers 13 residues. CDR1 SGHAT and CDR2 FQNNGV come from the germline V gene. The CDR3 DNA follows: TGTGCCAGCAGCCAGGACGGGATCTATGGCTACACCTTC. Amino acid sequence: CASSQDGIYGYTF.

The chain uses TRBV19 and TRBJ1-2, with D perhaps TRBD1 (5 bases). This CDR3 comprises 13 residues. Trimming stripped 10 bases from V and 5 bases from J, with 17 bases between. Per germline, CDR1 LNHDA and CDR2 SQIVND (reference sequence). CDR3 coding DNA: TGTGCCACTACCCCCGGGGCCGTGTATGGCTACACCTTC. As protein: CATTPGAVYGYTF. The full variable domain, in which reference TRBV19 and TRBJ1-2 provide the parts outside the CDR3, is DGGITQSPKYLFRKEGQNVTLSCEQNLNHDAMYWYRQDPGQGLRLIYYSQIVNDFQKGDIAEGYSVSREKKESFPLTVTSAQKNPTAFYLCATTPGAVYGYTFGSGTRLTVV.

Here the CDR3 reads CASSLRLAGNSYEQYF. Written as DNA, the CDR3 is TGTGCCAGCAGCTTAAGACTAGCGGGCAACTCCTACGAGCAGTACTTC. The gene calls are TRBV7-9 and TRBJ2-7, with 10 bases that match TRBD2. This CDR3 has 16 amino acids. Looked up from germline, CDR1 is SEHNR and CDR2 is FQNEAQ (reference sequence). Trimming took 2 bases from V and 0 from J; bases not matched to a gene: 4.

This clone was observed a handful of times. This rearrangement joins TRBV11-2 to TRBJ2-1; perhaps TRBD1 as D (6 bases). Germline V gives CDR1 SGHAT, CDR2 FQNNGV. CDR3 length: 12 amino acids. Trimming stripped 5 bases from V and 7 bases from J, with 9 bases between. The CDR3 DNA follows: TGTGCCAGCAGCCAGAGGGGGAATGAGCAGTTCTTC. Translation gives CASSQRGNEQFF.

The chain joins TRBV25-1 to TRBJ1-2; a possible D gene is TRBD1 (5 bases). V dropped 1 base and J dropped 1 base, with 10 bases sitting between them. This CDR3 has 15 amino acids. CDR1 and CDR2 (germline): MGHDK, SYGVNS. CDR3 bases: TGTGCCAGCAGTGAATGGGACTCCTTTAACTATGGCTACACCTTC. Translated, it gives CASSEWDSFNYGYTF.

The chain recombines TRBV5-5 with TRBJ1-3; D call uncertain. The V end was cut by 0 bases, the J end by 2 bases, with 6 bases between. The CDR3 extends over 14 amino acids. Germline V gene lookup returns CDR1 SGHKS and CDR2 YYEKEE (reference sequence). CDR3 nucleotides: TGTGCCAGCAGCTTGGGGACCCCTGGAAACACCATATATTTT. Translated, it gives CASSLGTPGNTIYF.

This chain uses TRBV6-5 with TRBJ2-1, with a possible D match to TRBD2 (6 bases). V was cut by 5 bases and J by 7 bases, with 18 bases left in between. CDR3 size: 15 residues. Germline CDR1 and CDR2: MNHEY and SVGAGI. CDR3 protein: CASSTGTQAGNEQFF. The CDR3 nucleotides read TGTGCCAGCAGTACCGGGACTCAGGCTGGGAATGAGCAGTTCTTC.

The V gene is TRBV3-1 (or the pseudogene TRBV3-2), the J gene TRBJ2-7; 8 nucleotides line up with TRBD1. V trimming: 1 base; J trimming: 0 bases; junction bases outside the gene matches: 8. This CDR3 contains 17 residues. Germline loops: CDR1 LGHDT, CDR2 YNNKEL (reference sequence). CDR3 DNA sequence: TGTGCCAGCAGCCAAGCTTCCACTACAGGGGGCTCCTACGAGCAGTACTTC. It is translated as CASSQASTTGGSYEQYF.

V and J are TRBV11-3 and TRBJ2-3, with D possibly matching TRBD2 (6 bases). Trimming shortened V by 3 bases and J by 2 bases, and 9 bases separated the two germline ends. The CDR3 totals 14 residues. The germline CDR1 and CDR2 sequences are SGHNT and YENEEA. The CDR3 DNA reads as TGTGCCAGCAGCTTGGGCGGGGCCACAGATACGCAGTATTTT. Residues: CASSLGGATDTQYF.

The chain employs TRBV6-5 and TRBJ2-1; 10 positions agree with TRBD1. The germline CDR1 and CDR2 sequences are MNHEY and SVGAGI. The junction had 7 bases not matched to a gene; V was cut back by 10 bases and J by 1 base. CDR3 size: 15 residues. CDR3 region: CATQPGQGSYNEQFF. CDR3 nucleotide sequence: TGTGCCACCCAACCGGGACAGGGGTCCTACAATGAGCAGTTCTTC.

The chain links TRBV5-6 to TRBJ1-2, with D tentatively TRBD1 (5 bases). The CDR3 has 12 residues. Trimming stripped 0 bases from V and 7 bases from J, with 7 bases between. CDR1 and CDR2 from the germline V gene are SGHDT and YYEEEE. The DNA of the CDR3 is TGTGCCAGCAGCTTGGTGACAGTTGGCTACACCTTC. Its translation: CASSLVTVGYTF.